The clone carrying this T cell receptor beta chain was recorded many times. Its target is unknown. The germline V and J ends were trimmed by 3 bases and 2 bases, with 8 bases remaining between them. Per the germline V gene, CDR1 is ENHRY and CDR2 is SYGVKD. The CDR3 totals 13 residues. In TCRdb, the RT-PCR reads were re-called with MiXCR into one record per CDR3 protein. The profile shows about 480,000 distinct CDR3 sequences, roughly 9.8% of them singletons. This specimen belongs to a study of response to subunit inactivated influenza vaccine. General study findings and limits: Authors suggested each seasonal influenza vaccination recruits few new T cells.

The rearrangement links TRBV10-3 to TRBJ2-7, with D possibly matching TRBD1 (5 bases). This sequence was found in a man aged 45 to 65 who received an inactivated influenza vaccine. Sequences were derived from PBMCs from blood, sampled roughly 45 days after vaccination. The CDR3: CAISDQGPYEQYF. In DNA, the CDR3 is TGTGCCATCAGTGACCAGGGTCCCTACGAGCAGTACTTC.